These 27 T cell receptor beta chains share one sample of origin, sequenced in a study of T cell responses to AZD1222 COVID-19 vaccine. Profiled with immunoSEQ multiplex PCR; TCRdb holds only in-frame clones, not every one. The sample consists of 170,000 or so clones, about nine tenths of them appearing once. The sample was peripheral blood, taken on day 0 of AZD1222 vaccination. These receptors originate from an adult in good health.

The gene calls are TRBV20-1 and TRBJ2-3, with D unclear. Per germline, CDR1 DFQATT and CDR2 SNEGSKA (reference sequence). CDR3 size: 11 residues. Trimming removed 4 bases at V and 4 bases at J, with 6 bases between. CDR3 sequence reads: CSATHPDTQYF. CDR3 nucleotides: TGCAGTGCTACTCACCCAGATACGCAGTATTTT.

The chain uses TRBV9 and TRBJ1-2; D not resolved. CDR1 SGDLS and CDR2 YYNGEE come from the germline V gene. Trimming removed 3 bases from V and 5 bases from J, with 14 bases in between. The CDR3 sequence is 14 residues long. The CDR3 loop reads CASSDGRAWYGYTF. CDR3 nucleotides: TGTGCCAGCAGCGACGGCCGAGCCTGGTATGGCTACACCTTC.

The rearrangement links TRBV9 to TRBJ1-6; TRBD1 matches at 10 bases. Trimming took 7 bases from V and 10 from J; bases not matched to a gene: 11. Germline V lookup: CDR1 SGDLS, CDR2 YYNGEE. CDR3 length: 15 residues. CDR3 sequence reads: CASAPGGTGDSPLHF. Here the CDR3 DNA reads TGTGCCAGCGCTCCCGGCGGGACAGGGGACTCACCCCTCCACTTT. The whole variable domain, remainder taken from reference TRBV9 and TRBJ1-6, is DSGVTQTPKHLITATGQRVTLRCSPRSGDLSVYWYQQSLDQGLQFLIQYYNGEERAKGNILERFSAQQFPDLHSELNLSSLELGDSALYFCASAPGGTGDSPLHFGNGTRLTVT.

V is TRBV7-8 and J is TRBJ1-1; 7 nucleotides match TRBD1. The V and J ends lost 0 bases and 5 bases, in that order; junction bases with no gene match: 9. The CDR3 runs 16 residues. Germline CDR1 is SGHVS and CDR2 is FQNEAQ. The CDR3: CASSLAKTGLGTEAFF. CDR3 coding DNA: TGTGCCAGCAGCTTAGCCAAGACAGGGCTTGGGACTGAAGCTTTCTTT.

The rearrangement uses TRBV7-3 and TRBJ2-2; TRBD1 or TRBD2 may be the D gene (5 bases each). The CDR3 spans 15 residues. The V and J ends lost 2 bases and 3 bases respectively, with 10 bases between them. Germline loops: CDR1 SGHTA, CDR2 FQGTGA. DNA for the CDR3: TGTGCCAGCAGCTTAGGGCAGGGAGACACCGGGGAGCTGTTTTTT. Its translation is CASSLGQGDTGELFF. The variable domain in full, with the rest retrieved from reference TRBV7-3 and TRBJ2-2, is GAGVSQTPSNKVTEKGKYVELRCDPISGHTALYWYRQSLGQGPEFLIYFQGTGAADDSGLPNDRFFAVRPEGSVSTLKIQRTERGDSAVYLCASSLGQGDTGELFFGEGSRLTVL.

V usage is TRBV3-1 (or the pseudogene TRBV3-2) and J usage is TRBJ2-2; D not resolved. The V end was cut by 5 bases, the J end by 0 bases, with 10 bases between. This CDR3 is built from 15 residues. The germline gives CDR1 LGHDT, CDR2 YNNKEL (reference sequence). In DNA form, the CDR3 reads TGTGCCAGCAGCTCTCCAGCCCCGAACACCGGGGAGCTGTTTTTT. Its translation is CASSSPAPNTGELFF.

The V gene is TRBV5-1, the J gene TRBJ1-4, with no clear D. Germline V gives CDR1 SGHRS, CDR2 YFSETQ. The germline V and J ends were trimmed by 4 bases and 0 bases, with 16 bases remaining between them. The CDR3 has 17 amino acids. This CDR3 is CASSLGNTAATNEKLFF. CDR3 bases: TGCGCCAGCAGCCTCGGAAATACGGCTGCAACTAATGAAAAACTGTTTTTT.

The V gene is TRBV6-5, the J gene TRBJ2-3; D might be TRBD1 (6 bases). The CDR3 has 13 residues. V lost 6 bases to trimming and J lost 0 bases, with 7 bases between them. Germline CDR1 is MNHEY and CDR2 is SVGAGI. This chain's CDR3 is CASRQGSTDTQYF. DNA for the CDR3: TGTGCCAGCAGGCAGGGGAGCACAGATACGCAGTATTTT.

A single count supports this clone. The rearrangement joins TRBV4-2 to TRBJ2-5; D remains unclear. The CDR3 is made up of 15 amino acids. V lost 1 base and J 3 bases, leaving 12 bases between the germline ends. CDR1 is LGHNA, CDR2 YNFKEQ, per germline. The CDR3 DNA follows: TGTGCCAGCAGCCAAGTGCCCTCGACGGAAGAGACCCAGTACTTC. This sequence encodes CASSQVPSTEETQYF.

The chain recombines TRBV10-2 with TRBJ1-1; perhaps TRBD1 as D (6 bases). The V and J ends lost 3 bases and 6 bases respectively, with 11 bases between them. There are 13 residues in the CDR3. CDR1 is WSHSY and CDR2 is SAAADI in the germline V gene. In nucleotides, the CDR3 is TGCGCCAGCAGTGAACAGGGCCCCTCTGAAGCTTTCTTT. Its translation is CASSEQGPSEAFF.

The chain links TRBV5-4 to TRBJ2-5; TRBD1 is a possible D gene (6 bases). Germline lookup yields CDR1 SGHNT and CDR2 YYREEE (reference sequence). This CDR3 contains 14 residues. Trimming shortened V by 2 bases and J by 0 bases, and 8 bases separated the two germline ends. CDR3 region: CASSFGDNQETQYF. CDR3 DNA: TGTGCCAGCAGCTTTGGGGACAACCAAGAGACCCAGTACTTC.

The rearrangement uses TRBV3-1 (or the pseudogene TRBV3-2) and TRBJ1-6; tentative D call: TRBD1 (5 bases). The CDR3 is made up of 14 amino acids. The V gene lost 7 bases and the J gene lost 6 bases, with 13 bases spanning the gap. The germline V gene has CDR1 LGHDT and CDR2 YNNKEL (reference sequence). The CDR3 sequence is CASNLRQFNSPLHF. CDR3 in DNA: TGTGCCAGCAACCTCCGACAGTTTAATTCACCCCTCCACTTT.

V gene TRBV9 combines with J gene TRBJ1-6, with a weak D call TRBD1 (5 bases). Per germline, CDR1 SGDLS and CDR2 YYNGEE. The CDR3 runs 15 residues. V dropped 0 bases and J dropped 9 bases, with 13 bases sitting between them. The CDR3 spells CASSVGGASGSPLHF. The CDR3 nucleotides read TGTGCCAGCAGCGTAGGGGGCGCCTCGGGTTCACCCCTCCACTTT.

J is TRBJ2-5 and V is TRBV11-1, with a weak D call TRBD1 (5 bases). CDR1 is SGHAT, CDR2 FQDESV, per germline (reference sequence). V was shortened by 5 bases and J by 1 base, with 11 bases between the two germline ends. This CDR3 contains 14 residues. This CDR3 reads CASSLTGVQETQYF. The DNA of the CDR3 is TGTGCCAGCAGCCTAACAGGAGTCCAAGAGACCCAGTACTTC.

CDR3 sequence: CASTRGGAHEQYF. The CDR3 bases are TGTGCCAGCACCAGGGGGGGGGCCCACGAGCAGTACTTC. This chain joins TRBV12-3 or TRBV12-4 and TRBJ2-7; D assignment may be TRBD1 or TRBD2 (7 bases each). Trimming stripped 7 bases from V and 5 bases from J, with 15 bases between. The CDR3 totals 13 residues.

This chain connects TRBV24-1 to TRBJ2-1, with a weak D call TRBD1 (6 bases). The V gene's germline CDR1 is KGHDR and CDR2 SFDVKD. This CDR3 is built from 16 residues. The germline V and J ends were trimmed by 4 bases and 6 bases, with 18 bases remaining between them. The CDR3 DNA is TGTGCCACCAGTGACCCTACAGGGCACCTTTGCAATGAGCAGTTCTTC. Encoded protein: CATSDPTGHLCNEQFF.

The V call is TRBV12-3 or TRBV12-4, the J call TRBJ1-2, with a tentative D call TRBD1 (5 bases). V was cut by 7 bases and J by 5 bases, with 11 bases left in between. The CDR3 sequence is 12 residues long. In nucleotides, the CDR3 is TGTGCCAGCACCGACTGGGGGTATGGCTACACCTTC. Translated: CASTDWGYGYTF.

The V call is TRBV19, the J call TRBJ2-1; D is undetermined. The germline V gene encodes CDR1 LNHDA and CDR2 SQIVND (reference sequence). V was shortened by 4 bases and J by 5 bases, with 9 bases between the two germline ends. The CDR3 spans 13 residues. In DNA form, the CDR3 reads TGTGCCAGTAGTAAGTTCGTAGACAATGAGCAGTTCTTC. This sequence encodes CASSKFVDNEQFF.

This rearrangement joins TRBV5-8 to TRBJ2-7; no clear D gene. Germline V gene data show CDR1 as SGHTS and CDR2 as YDEGEE. The CDR3 totals 14 residues. Trimming cost V 4 bases and J 4 bases, with 15 bases left between them. CDR3 sequence (DNA): TGTGCCAGCAGCCTGATGGGGATAGGTTACGAGCAGTACTTC. Its protein is CASSLMGIGYEQYF.

V usage is TRBV3-1 (or the pseudogene TRBV3-2) and J usage is TRBJ1-1; the D is unclear. Trimming took 1 base from V and 5 from J, leaving 14 bases between them. Germline V gene data show CDR1 as LGHDT and CDR2 as YNNKEL (reference sequence). The CDR3 has 15 amino acids. CDR3 bases: TGTGCCAGCAGCCAAGTAATGTTGGGGAGTACTGAAGCTTTCTTT. Protein sequence: CASSQVMLGSTEAFF.

The V gene is TRBV6-2 or TRBV6-3, the J gene TRBJ1-1; D remains unclear. This CDR3 is built from 12 residues. V gave up 2 bases and J gave up 12 bases, with 13 bases separating them. Germline V CDR1 and CDR2: MNHEY, SVGEGT. The CDR3 DNA reads TGTGCCAGCAGTTACGGGCCACATGAGACTTTCTTT. Translation gives CASSYGPHETFF.

The V call is TRBV7-3, the J call TRBJ1-2, with D perhaps matching TRBD1 (5 bases). The CDR3 sequence is 15 residues long. Trimming left V 5 bases short and J 6 bases short, with 19 bases between. CDR1 SGHTA and CDR2 FQGTGA come from the germline V gene. The CDR3 DNA follows: TGTGCCAGCAGCGATTCCGGGGCTCCCGGGGATGGCTACACCTTC. This codes for CASSDSGAPGDGYTF.

The chain is built from TRBV7-2 and TRBJ2-7, with a tentative D call TRBD2 (7 bases). Germline V gene sequence: CDR1 SGHTA, CDR2 FQGNSA. The V end was cut by 3 bases, the J end by 7 bases, with 13 bases between. The CDR3 extends over 13 amino acids. The CDR3 region is CASSFPGGLEQYF. The CDR3 nucleotides are TGTGCCAGCAGCTTTCCCGGGGGGCTGGAGCAGTACTTC.

This clone was seen only a few times. The chain couples TRBV11-2 to TRBJ1-6; no definite D call. CDR3 length equals 12 residues. V lost 3 bases and J 7 bases, leaving 4 bases between the germline ends. Germline V gene sequence: CDR1 SGHAT, CDR2 FQNNGV. The CDR3 DNA is TGTGCCAGCAGCTTCAGGAATTCACCCCTCCACTTT. It specifies CASSFRNSPLHF.

This clone was picked up a small number of times. This sequence joins TRBV4-3 and TRBJ2-2; TRBD1 matches 11 bases. Germline loops: CDR1 LGHNA, CDR2 YSLEER. V shed 1 base, J shed 3 bases, and the junction held 19 bases outside the gene matches. The CDR3 totals 22 residues. CDR3 amino acids: CASSQGRLGPRTGGSHTGELFF. CDR3 in DNA: TGCGCCAGCAGCCAAGGAAGGTTGGGTCCGAGGACAGGGGGCTCGCACACCGGGGAGCTGTTTTTT.

The genes are TRBV27 and TRBJ2-2; unclear D gene. V lost 0 bases to trimming and J lost 4 bases, with 6 bases between them. The CDR3 consists of 14 residues. The germline V gene encodes CDR1 MNHEY and CDR2 SMNVEV (reference sequence). Written as DNA, the CDR3 is TGTGCCAGCAGTTTATCCCGGAGCACCGGGGAGCTGTTTTTT. It translates to CASSLSRSTGELFF.

This chain joins TRBV9 and TRBJ1-1, with 8 bases fitting TRBD1. The CDR3 loop spans 16 amino acids. Per germline, CDR1 SGDLS and CDR2 YYNGEE. With V trimmed by 0 bases and J by 3 bases, 7 bases remained unmatched. The CDR3 DNA follows: TGTGCCAGCAGCGTAGGTGGGGGACAGGCGGACACTGAAGCTTTCTTT. Translated, it gives CASSVGGGQADTEAFF.